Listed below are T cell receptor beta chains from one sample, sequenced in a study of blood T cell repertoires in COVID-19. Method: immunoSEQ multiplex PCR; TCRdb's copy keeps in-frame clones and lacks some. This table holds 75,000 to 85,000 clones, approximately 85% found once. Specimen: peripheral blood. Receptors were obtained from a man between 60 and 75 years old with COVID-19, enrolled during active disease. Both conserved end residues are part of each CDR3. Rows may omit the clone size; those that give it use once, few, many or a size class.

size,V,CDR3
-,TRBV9,CASSVGRGRTEAFF
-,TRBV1,CTSSQVVAGPLLNEQFF
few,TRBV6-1,CASSESFGRYEQYF
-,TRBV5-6,CASSLGTGLNYGYTF
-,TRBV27,CASSPGTGYNYGYTF
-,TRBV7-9,CASSRWEGNTEAFF
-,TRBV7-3,CASSSGQGYTEAFF
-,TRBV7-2,CASNLRWTANDGYTF
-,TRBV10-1,CASSESASGYDEQFF
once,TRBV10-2,CASSDQNEQFF
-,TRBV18,CAGGQGLVYGYTF
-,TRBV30,CAWSALNTGELFF
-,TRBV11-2,CASSLGAVNYGYTF
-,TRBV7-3,CASSLLGEDGYTF
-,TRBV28,CASSLGRGGRNEQFF
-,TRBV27,CASREDRGIGGYTF
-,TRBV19,CASSLRTGGNTIYF
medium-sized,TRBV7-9,CASSAWTGEQYF
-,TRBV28,CASSSQGSLHF